The 5 T cell receptor beta chains reported below all come from one sample, sequenced in a study of shared clonotypes between healthy human individuals (dated by TCRdb to 2018 to 2020). The protocol used for the library was the immunoSEQ multiplex PCR assay. TCRdb obtained this table from immuneACCESS and retained in-frame rearrangements with V and J assigned. These tables miss some clones; where compared with another copy, unresolved V genes account for less than half of the shortfall, and the remainder is unexplained. A total of roughly 2,000,000 clones appear in this sample, just under 95% of them only once. Jointly, the top ten make up roughly 1.2% of the sample. CD8 naive samples were obtained by positive selection for CCR7 among CD45RO-negative cells, yielding a CD45RA+CCR7+ population from which TemRA cells were excluded. Sequenced input: naive CD8+ T cells sorted from blood. Read against the paper, the sample's cell subset or site label means: CD45RA+CCR7+. These receptors were collected from a man between 18 and 29 years old in good health.

Comments on this clone: Distinct nucleotide sequences in the sample also encode this CDR3. This chain uses TRBV10-3 with TRBJ2-7; unclear D gene. This CDR3 is built from 13 residues. Trimming pared 4 bases from V and 3 bases from J, leaving 10 bases between. The germline CDR1 and CDR2 sequences are ENHRY and SYGVKD. CDR3 sequence reads: CAISVGRSYEQYF. CDR3 DNA: TGTGCCATCAGTGTAGGTCGGAGCTACGAGCAGTACTTC.

CDR3 sequence: CASSLGGTGSYEQYF. The CDR3 DNA is TGTGCCAGCAGTTTAGGAGGGACGGGTTCCTACGAGCAGTACTTC. The V call is TRBV27, the J call TRBJ2-7, with D possibly TRBD2 on 6 matching bases. This CDR3 is 15 amino acids long. Germline lookup yields CDR1 MNHEY and CDR2 SMNVEV (reference sequence). V gave up 2 bases and J gave up 1 base, with 12 bases separating them.

The chain is built from TRBV28 and TRBJ2-1, with 8 bases lining up with TRBD2. Trimming took 8 bases from V and 3 from J; bases not matched to a gene: 24. Germline assignment: CDR1 MDHEN and CDR2 SYDVKM. This CDR3 spans 20 amino acids. The CDR3 loop reads CASAEGPPYPGTRDYNEQFF. The CDR3 DNA is TGTGCCAGCGCGGAGGGGCCTCCTTATCCGGGGACTAGGGACTACAATGAGCAGTTCTTC.

The chain couples TRBV7-6 to TRBJ2-2; TRBD1 or TRBD2 may be the D gene (5 bases each). Germline CDR1 SGHVS, CDR2 FNYEAQ. Deletions cut 7 bases from V and 1 base from J, with 16 bases between. The CDR3 covers 16 residues. The CDR3 reads CASTPEVQGNTGELFF. The CDR3 region has the DNA TGTGCCAGCACCCCGGAGGTTCAGGGGAACACCGGGGAGCTGTTTTTT.

This clone came up once. V gene TRBV28 combines with J gene TRBJ2-3, with 8 bases matching TRBD2. This CDR3 spans 13 amino acids. V trimming: 5 bases; J trimming: 6 bases; junction bases outside the gene matches: 4. Germline V gives CDR1 MDHEN, CDR2 SYDVKM. The CDR3 reads CASSHGGADTQYF. Written as DNA, the CDR3 is TGTGCCAGCAGTCACGGGGGGGCCGATACGCAGTATTTT.